The next 13 T cell receptor beta chains were all read from a single sample in a study of molecular identifiers for immune sequencing clone quantification. TCRdb recomputed calls from the PCR reads with MiXCR, one row per CDR3 protein. The repertoire includes about 500,000 distinct CDR3 sequences, roughly 26% of them detected once, and roughly 0.77% sits in the top ten. Sequencing was performed on naive CD8+ T cells from blood, with Jurkat cell RNA spiked in. Subset indicated: FACS-sorted CD8+CD4-CCR7+CD45RA+ naive T cells. Source of these receptors: a human donor in good health. Some libraries in this study had Jurkat cell RNA spiked in.

In regard to this clonotype: An end of the junction does not agree with germline; a read error may underlie this. The V call is TRBV5-4, the J call TRBJ1-6; tentative D call: TRBD1 (6 bases). The CDR3 has 15 residues. Germline lookup yields CDR1 SGHNT and CDR2 YYREEE (reference sequence). As DNA, the CDR3 is TGTGCCAGCAGCGGGCGGGACACCGAAAATTCACCCCTCAACTTT. As protein: CASSGRDTENSPLNF.

This clonotype has more than one count but fewer than ten. The V gene is TRBV7-9, the J gene TRBJ2-5, with 7 nucleotides matching TRBD1. The CDR3 runs 14 residues. With V trimmed by 4 bases and J by 2 bases, 4 bases remained unmatched. The germline V gene has CDR1 SEHNR and CDR2 FQNEAQ (reference sequence). The CDR3 region has the DNA TGTGCCAGCAGCTCCGACAGGGAGCAAGAGACCCAGTACTTC. Translating it yields CASSSDREQETQYF.

For this clonotype: A read error may be the cause here, since a much bigger clone is one base away. This chain joins TRBV6-2 or TRBV6-3 and TRBJ2-3; D may match TRBD1 or TRBD2 (5 bases each). Germline assignment: CDR1 MNHEY and CDR2 SVGEGT. The CDR3 contains 15 residues. The CDR3 here is CASGYGTPGTDTQYF. The CDR3 bases are TGTGCCAGCGGTTATGGGACCCCTGGCACAGATACGCAGTATTTT.

The chain links TRBV3-1 to TRBJ2-6; a possible D gene is TRBD2 (5 bases). V was trimmed by 0 bases and J by 0 bases, leaving 9 bases between them. CDR3 length equals 17 residues. Germline loops: CDR1 LGHDT, CDR2 YNNKEL (reference sequence). The chain's CDR3 is CASSQERASSGANVLTF. DNA of the CDR3: TGTGCCAGCAGCCAAGAGAGGGCGAGCTCTGGGGCCAACGTCCTGACTTTC.

The table lists this clonotype with many counts. V and J are TRBV4-3 and TRBJ2-7, with D possibly TRBD1 on 5 matching bases. The CDR3 is made up of 15 amino acids. From germline, CDR1 is LGHNA and CDR2 YSLEER. Trimming shortened V by 0 bases and J by 2 bases, and 11 bases separated the two germline ends. CDR3 in DNA: TGCGCCAGCAGCCAAGATAGGCAGGGTCCCTACGAGCAGTACTTC. Amino acid sequence: CASSQDRQGPYEQYF.

This clonotype was seen a few times. A read error may explain this, as a much larger clone is one base away. Likely a read error: the CDR3 ends without its conserved phenylalanine or tryptophan. This chain links TRBV6-2 or TRBV6-3 with TRBJ2-3; D gene ambiguous. Per the germline V gene, CDR1 is MNHEY and CDR2 is SVGEGT. V lost 8 bases to trimming and J lost 6 bases, with 9 bases between them. The CDR3 totals 11 residues. The CDR3: CASGLWDTQYL. The CDR3 nucleotides are TGTGCCAGCGGATTATGGGATACGCAGTATCTT.

The DNA for the CDR3 is TGTGCCAGCCGTCCCGACAGGGACAACGAGCAGTACTTC. This encodes CASRPDRDNEQYF. The chain joins TRBV6-5 to TRBJ2-7, with 7 nucleotides matching TRBD1. Unmatched junction bases numbered 9, after V lost 8 bases and J lost 5 bases. There are 13 residues in the CDR3. Germline assignment: CDR1 MNHEY and CDR2 SVGAGI.

This clonotype was detected many times. This sequence joins TRBV11-3 and TRBJ1-1, with 9 bases that match TRBD1. The V gene end was trimmed by 6 bases and the J gene end by 0 bases; junction bases not matched to a gene: 8. The CDR3 runs 16 residues. Germline CDR1 reads SGHNT; CDR2 reads YENEEA. The CDR3 bases are TGTGCCAGCAGTTTGGGGACAGGGCACATGAACACTGAAGCTTTCTTT. As protein: CASSLGTGHMNTEAFF.

A remark on this clonotype: Since a much larger clone is just one base distant, this may be a read error. The chain recombines TRBV2 with TRBJ2-3; possible D gene TRBD2, 6 bases. The CDR3 has 20 residues. CDR1 SNHLY and CDR2 FYNNEI come from the germline V gene. The CDR3 coding sequence is TGTGCCAGCAGTGAAAACATCGGGACTGCACCCGAATCTAGCACAAATACGCAGTATTTT. It translates to CASSENIGTAPESSTNTQYF.

Concerning this clonotype: A read error may account for a junction end that differs from germline. The chain employs TRBV19 and TRBJ2-7, with D perhaps TRBD2 (5 bases). The germline V gene has CDR1 LNHDA and CDR2 SQIVND (reference sequence). The CDR3 extends over 14 amino acids. The CDR3 loop reads CSSSIRGPPYEQYF. Here the CDR3 DNA reads TGTTCCAGTAGTATACGGGGTCCGCCTTACGAGCAGTACTTC.

J is TRBJ1-1 and V is TRBV5-8, with unresolved D. The CDR3 has 14 residues. The ends were cut back, 6 bases at V and 3 bases at J, with 15 bases in the middle. Looked up from germline, CDR1 is SGHTS and CDR2 is YDEGEE. CDR3 sequence (DNA): TGTGCCAGCACCCACTCGGGCAGCCACACTGAAGCTTTCTTT. Its translation is CASTHSGSHTEAFF.

This clonotype came up many times. The rearrangement joins TRBV7-9 to TRBJ2-3, with TRBD2 identical over 11 bases. Germline-derived CDR1 and CDR2 are SEHNR and FQNEAQ (reference sequence). V was clipped by 5 bases and J by 6 bases; unmatched bases: 10. The CDR3 is 16 residues long. The CDR3 loop is CASSPPSGGSWDTQYF. In DNA form, the CDR3 reads TGTGCCAGCAGCCCACCTAGCGGGGGGTCCTGGGATACGCAGTATTTT.

As to this clonotype: This likely comes from a read error, as the CDR3 has no conserved phenylalanine or tryptophan at its end. The V gene is TRBV9, the J gene TRBJ1-2; TRBD1 is a possible D gene (5 bases). V dropped 3 bases and J dropped 6 bases, with 18 bases sitting between them. Germline assignment: CDR1 SGDLS and CDR2 YYNGEE. CDR3 length: 15 residues. In nucleotides, the CDR3 is TGTGCCAGCAGCGCCTACTCGACAGTATACCATGGCTACACCTGC. It is translated as CASSAYSTVYHGYTC.